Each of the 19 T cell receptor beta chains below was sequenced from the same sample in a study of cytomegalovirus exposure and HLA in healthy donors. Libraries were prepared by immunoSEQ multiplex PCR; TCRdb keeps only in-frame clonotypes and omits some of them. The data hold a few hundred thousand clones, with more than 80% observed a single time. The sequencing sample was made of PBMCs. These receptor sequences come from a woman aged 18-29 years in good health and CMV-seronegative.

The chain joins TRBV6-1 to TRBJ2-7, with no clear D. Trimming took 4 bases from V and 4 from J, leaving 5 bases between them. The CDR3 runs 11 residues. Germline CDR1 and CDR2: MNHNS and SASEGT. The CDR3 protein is CASSVSYEQYF. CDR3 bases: TGTGCCAGCAGTGTATCTTACGAGCAGTACTTC.

CDR3 sequence reads: CASSASRGDGEQYF. CDR3 bases: TGTGCCAGCTCAGCAAGCAGAGGCGACGGCGAGCAGTACTTC. V gene TRBV18 combines with J gene TRBJ2-7; unclear D gene. From germline, CDR1 is KGHSH and CDR2 LQKENI. The CDR3 is made up of 14 amino acids. V lost 5 bases to trimming and J lost 6 bases, with 17 bases between them.

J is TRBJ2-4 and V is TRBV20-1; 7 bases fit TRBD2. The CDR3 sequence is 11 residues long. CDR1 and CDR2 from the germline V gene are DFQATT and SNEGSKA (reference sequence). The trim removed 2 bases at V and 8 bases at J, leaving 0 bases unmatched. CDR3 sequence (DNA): TGCAGTGCTAGACTAGCGGACATTCAGTACTTC. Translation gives CSARLADIQYF.

CDR3 sequence (DNA): TGTGCCAGCAGCTTAGGGGGAGCGGGAGCGGCCCGTTTATTTAATGAGCAGTTCTTC. Its protein product is CASSLGGAGAARLFNEQFF. This chain joins TRBV11-3 and TRBJ2-1, with 8 bases aligning to TRBD2. J lost 7 bases, V lost 1 base, and 18 bases had no gene match. CDR3 size: 19 residues. Germline CDR1 and CDR2: SGHNT and YENEEA.

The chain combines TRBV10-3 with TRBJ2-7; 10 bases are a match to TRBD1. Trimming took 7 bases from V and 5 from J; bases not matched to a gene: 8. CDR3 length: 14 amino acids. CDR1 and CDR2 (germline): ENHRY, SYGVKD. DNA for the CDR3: TGTGCCATCACCTCCGGGACAGGGGCCGACGAGCAGTACTTC. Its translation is CAITSGTGADEQYF.

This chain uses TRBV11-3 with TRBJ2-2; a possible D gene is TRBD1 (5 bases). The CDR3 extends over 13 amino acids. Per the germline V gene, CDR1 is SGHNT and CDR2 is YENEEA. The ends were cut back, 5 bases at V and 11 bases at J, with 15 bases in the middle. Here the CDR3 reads CASSPQGLGELFF. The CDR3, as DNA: TGTGCCAGCAGCCCCCAGGGATTGGGCGAGCTGTTTTTT. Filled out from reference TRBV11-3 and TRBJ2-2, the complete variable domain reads EAGVVQSPRYKIIEKKQPVAFWCNPISGHNTLYWYLQNLGQGPELLIRYENEEAVDDSQLPKDRFSAERLKGVDSTLKIQPAELGDSAVYLCASSPQGLGELFFGEGSRLTVL.

CDR3 residues: CAIKTGTGVDTGELFF. CDR3 DNA: TGTGCCATCAAGACCGGGACAGGGGTAGACACCGGGGAGCTGTTTTTT. The rearrangement joins TRBV10-3 to TRBJ2-2, with TRBD1 identical over 10 bases. In germline, CDR1 is ENHRY, CDR2 SYGVKD. The CDR3 has 16 residues. V trimming: 7 bases; J trimming: 3 bases; junction bases outside the gene matches: 8.

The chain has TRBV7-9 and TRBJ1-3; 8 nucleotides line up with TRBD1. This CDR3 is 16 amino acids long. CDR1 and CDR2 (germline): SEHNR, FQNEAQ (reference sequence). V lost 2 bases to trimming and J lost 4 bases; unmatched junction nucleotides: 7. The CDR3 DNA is TGTGCCAGCAGCTTACCCCTGGACAGGGCAGGAAACACCATATATTTT. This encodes CASSLPLDRAGNTIYF.

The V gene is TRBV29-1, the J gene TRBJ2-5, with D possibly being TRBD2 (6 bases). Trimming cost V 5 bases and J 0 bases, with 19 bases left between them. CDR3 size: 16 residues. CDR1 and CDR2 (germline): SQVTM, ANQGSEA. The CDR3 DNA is TGCAGCGTTCCTGGAGGGCGCCGTCCAAACCAAGAGACCCAGTACTTC. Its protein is CSVPGGRRPNQETQYF.

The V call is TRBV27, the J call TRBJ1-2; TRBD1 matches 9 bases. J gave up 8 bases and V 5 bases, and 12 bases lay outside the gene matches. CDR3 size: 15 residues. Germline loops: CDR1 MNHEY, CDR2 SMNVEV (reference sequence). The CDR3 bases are TGTGCCAGCAGTCCGTCCCGGGACAGGGTCAACGGCTACACCTTC. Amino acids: CASSPSRDRVNGYTF.

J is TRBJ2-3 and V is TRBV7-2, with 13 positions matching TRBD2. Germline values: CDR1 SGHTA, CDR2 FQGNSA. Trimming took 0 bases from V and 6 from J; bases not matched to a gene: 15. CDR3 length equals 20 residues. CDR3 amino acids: CASSLALRWTSGSSRDTQYF. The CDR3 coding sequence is TGTGCCAGCAGCTTAGCGTTGAGGTGGACTAGCGGGAGCAGTCGGGATACGCAGTATTTT.

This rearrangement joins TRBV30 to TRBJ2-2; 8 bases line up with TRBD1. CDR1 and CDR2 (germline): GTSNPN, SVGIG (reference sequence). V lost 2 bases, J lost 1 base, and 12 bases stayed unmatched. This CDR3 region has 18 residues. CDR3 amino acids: CAWSRAGWGTGNTGELFF. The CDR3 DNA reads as TGTGCCTGGAGTAGAGCCGGTTGGGGGACAGGGAACACCGGGGAGCTGTTTTTT.

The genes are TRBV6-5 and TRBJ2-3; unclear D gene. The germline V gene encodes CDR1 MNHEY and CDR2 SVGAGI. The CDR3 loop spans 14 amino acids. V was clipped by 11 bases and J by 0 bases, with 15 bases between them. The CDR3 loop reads CAARFTTSTDTQYF. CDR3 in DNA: TGTGCCGCTCGATTCACCACTAGCACAGATACGCAGTATTTT.

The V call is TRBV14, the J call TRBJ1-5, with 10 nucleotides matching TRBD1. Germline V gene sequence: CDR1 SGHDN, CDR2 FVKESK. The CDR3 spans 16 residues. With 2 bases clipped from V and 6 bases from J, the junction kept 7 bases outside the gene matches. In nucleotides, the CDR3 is TGTGCCAGCAGCCAACCGACAGGGGGCTCGGGTCAGCCCCAGCATTTT. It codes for CASSQPTGGSGQPQHF.

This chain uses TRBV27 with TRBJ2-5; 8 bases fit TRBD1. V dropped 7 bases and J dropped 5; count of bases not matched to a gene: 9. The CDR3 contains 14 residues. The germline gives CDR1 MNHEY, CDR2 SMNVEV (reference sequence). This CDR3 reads CASKMGQVAETQYF. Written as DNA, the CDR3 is TGTGCCAGCAAAATGGGACAGGTCGCGGAGACCCAGTACTTC.

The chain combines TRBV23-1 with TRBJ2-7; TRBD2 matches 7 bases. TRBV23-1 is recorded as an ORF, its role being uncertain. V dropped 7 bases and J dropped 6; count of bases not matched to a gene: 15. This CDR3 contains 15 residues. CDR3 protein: CASTILAASRAEQYF. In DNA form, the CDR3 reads TGCGCCAGCACCATTCTAGCGGCCTCCCGCGCCGAGCAGTACTTC.

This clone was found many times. CDR3 nucleotides: TGTGCCTGGAGTAAAGGGCGGGAGGTTAACACCGGGGAGCTGTTTTTT. Protein sequence: CAWSKGREVNTGELFF. The rearrangement uses TRBV30 and TRBJ2-2, with 8 nucleotides matching TRBD2. CDR3 length: 16 residues. V lost 2 bases to trimming and J lost 2 bases; unmatched junction nucleotides: 7. Germline V gene sequence: CDR1 GTSNPN, CDR2 SVGIG (reference sequence).

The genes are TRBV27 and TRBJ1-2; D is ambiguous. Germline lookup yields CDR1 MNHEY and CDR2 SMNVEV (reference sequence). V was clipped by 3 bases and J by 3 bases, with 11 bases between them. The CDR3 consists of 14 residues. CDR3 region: CASSFSREDYGYTF. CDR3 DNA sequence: TGTGCCAGCAGTTTTTCAAGGGAGGACTATGGCTACACCTTC.

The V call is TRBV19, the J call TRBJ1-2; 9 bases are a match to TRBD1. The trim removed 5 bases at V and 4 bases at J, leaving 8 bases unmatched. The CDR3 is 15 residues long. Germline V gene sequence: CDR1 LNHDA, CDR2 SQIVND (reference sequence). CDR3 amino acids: CASSPDRGGIYGYTF. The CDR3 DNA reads TGTGCCAGTAGTCCGGACAGGGGCGGTATCTATGGCTACACCTTC.